Each of the 10 T cell receptor beta chains below was sequenced from the same sample in a study of cytomegalovirus exposure and HLA in healthy donors. 13 Jbeta primers and 60 Vbeta primers were used for the PCR. Clones were read by immunoSEQ multiplex PCR, and TCRdb kept only the in-frame ones, dropping some. The table shows roughly 100,000 clones, with 65% to 80% occurring only once. Sequenced sample: PBMCs. These receptors were taken from a young woman in good health and CMV-seropositive.

The chain carries TRBV7-9 and TRBJ2-3; the match to TRBD1 covers 9 bases. After removal of 5 bases from V and 3 bases from J, the junction contained 6 bases not matched to a gene. Germline CDR1 and CDR2: SEHNR and FQNEAQ (reference sequence). The CDR3 runs 15 residues. The CDR3: CASSQRQGGTDTQYF. Written as DNA, the CDR3 is TGTGCCAGCAGCCAAAGACAGGGGGGAACAGATACGCAGTATTTT.

V gene TRBV5-1 combines with J gene TRBJ1-1; D may be TRBD1 (6 bases). Germline CDR1 reads SGHRS; CDR2 reads YFSETQ. The CDR3 contains 16 residues. V lost 2 bases and J lost 3, with 17 bases in between. The CDR3 is CASSFQGLGSDTEAFF. In DNA, the CDR3 is TGCGCCAGCAGCTTCCAGGGGTTAGGGTCGGACACTGAAGCTTTCTTT.

This chain joins TRBV27 and TRBJ1-5; D remains ambiguous. V gave up 3 bases and J gave up 0 bases, with 12 bases separating them. The CDR3 runs 16 residues. The germline V gene encodes CDR1 MNHEY and CDR2 SMNVEV (reference sequence). Here the CDR3 reads CASSLPGSDSNQPQHF. The CDR3 bases are TGTGCCAGCAGTTTGCCCGGCAGCGATAGCAATCAGCCCCAGCATTTT.

In this sample, this clone turned up once. The DNA of the CDR3 is TGTGCCAGCAGCCCCATTGGGCAGGATAATGAAAAACTGTTTTTT. It is translated as CASSPIGQDNEKLFF. This chain uses TRBV14 with TRBJ1-4, with unresolved D. The CDR3 sequence is 15 residues long. The germline CDR1 and CDR2 sequences are SGHDN and FVKESK. Trimming cost V 4 bases and J 4 bases, with 13 bases left between them.

The chain is built from TRBV9 and TRBJ2-2, with 7 bases that match TRBD1. Germline V CDR1 and CDR2: SGDLS, YYNGEE. Germline trimming cut 7 bases from V and 1 base from J; bases unmatched to any gene: 16. The CDR3 is 18 amino acids. The CDR3 sequence: CASRSGTDNARNTGELFF. The CDR3 DNA sequence: TGTGCCAGCCGATCCGGGACAGACAACGCAAGGAACACCGGGGAGCTGTTTTTT.

Turning to this clone: The sample holds other DNA sequences that translate to the same CDR3. As DNA, the CDR3 is TGTGCCAGTAGTATAGGGAGAGAAGAGACCCAGTACTTC. This codes for CASSIGREETQYF. The chain combines TRBV19 with TRBJ2-5; D is unresolved. Germline V gene sequence: CDR1 LNHDA, CDR2 SQIVND (reference sequence). This CDR3 has 13 amino acids. Deletions cut 1 base from V and 3 bases from J, with 6 bases between.

The chain couples TRBV6-6 to TRBJ1-2; a weak D match, TRBD1 (6 bases). Per germline, CDR1 MNHNY and CDR2 SVGAGI (reference sequence). This CDR3 is 13 amino acids long. Trimming shortened V by 7 bases and J by 8 bases, and 17 bases separated the two germline ends. As DNA, the CDR3 is TGTGCCAGCAAGACGGGGGGTCAGGGGGGCTACACCTTC. It yields the protein CASKTGGQGGYTF.

This clone appeared a few times. This sequence joins TRBV9 and TRBJ1-4; no clear D gene. Germline-derived CDR1 and CDR2 are SGDLS and YYNGEE. V was clipped by 0 bases and J by 6 bases, with 9 bases between them. The CDR3 is 14 amino acids. DNA for the CDR3: TGTGCCAGCAGCGTAGAGTCGGGAGATGAAAAACTGTTTTTT. Translated: CASSVESGDEKLFF.

This clone occurred a few times. The chain has TRBV5-1 and TRBJ2-7; 8 nucleotides agree with TRBD2. CDR1 SGHRS and CDR2 YFSETQ come from the germline V gene. V lost 4 bases to trimming and J lost 4 bases; unmatched junction nucleotides: 7. This CDR3 is 14 amino acids long. The CDR3, as DNA: TGCGCCAGCAGCCCGGGGGGGGCCCAATACGAGCAGTACTTC. This sequence encodes CASSPGGAQYEQYF.

This rearrangement joins TRBV9 to TRBJ1-3; 8 bases are a match to TRBD1. J gave up 0 bases and V 4 bases, and 3 bases lay outside the gene matches. The CDR3 sequence is 15 residues long. Germline CDR1 reads SGDLS; CDR2 reads YYNGEE. CDR3 DNA: TGTGCCAGCAGCCCAGGGGGCCCCTCTGGAAACACCATATATTTT. Its protein product is CASSPGGPSGNTIYF.